This is a list of T cell receptor beta chains from one sample in a study of human T cells and chemical hapten exposure. TCRdb fed the RACE reads into MiXCR, producing one record per CDR3 protein. The sample holds roughly 97,000 distinct CDR3 sequences; roughly 27% are singletons and the top ten take 9% to 12%. Sequences were derived from whole blood, sampled in connection with sensitization to the hapten diphenylcyclopropenone (DPC). The receptors originated from a man aged 40-50 years with alopecia areata. Some clones in this sample may be carry-over from other donors' samples. The CDR3 runs from the conserved cysteine through the conserved F or W. The D gene is left open where the match is weak. Clone size is given for some rows only: seen once, a few or many times, or a class if the clone is expanded.

D	J	size	V	CDR3	DNA
-	TRBJ1-5	-	TRBV2	CASNSGGNQPQHF	TGTGCCAGCAATAGTGGGGGTAATCAGCCCCAGCATTTT
TRBD1	TRBJ2-2	-	TRBV7-6	CASSGTGPFANTGELFF	TGTGCCAGCAGCGGGACAGGGCCTTTCGCGAACACCGGGGAGCTGTTTTTT
-	TRBJ2-2	-	TRBV30	CAWSVQGGSGELFF	TGTGCCTGGAGTGTACAAGGCGGATCCGGGGAGCTGTTTTTT
-	TRBJ2-2	-	TRBV6-5	CASSYSYSSTNTGELFF	TGTGCCAGCAGTTACTCGTACAGTAGTACGAACACCGGGGAGCTGTTTTTT
TRBD2	TRBJ2-3	-	TRBV5-1	CASSLELAGRGTDTQYF	TGCGCCAGCAGCTTGGAACTAGCGGGTCGAGGCACAGATACGCAGTATTTT
-	TRBJ1-1	-	TRBV14	CASSQDIGTLEAFF	TGTGCCAGCAGCCAAGACATTGGTACACTTGAAGCTTTCTTT
TRBD2	TRBJ2-3	few	TRBV7-2	CASSLRAGGRADTQYF	TGTGCCAGCAGCTTAAGAGCGGGAGGGAGGGCAGATACGCAGTATTTT
-	TRBJ2-6	many	TRBV6-5	CASSLRRSGANVLTF	TGTGCCAGCAGCCTCCGTCGCTCTGGGGCCAACGTCCTGACTTTC
-	TRBJ2-7	-	TRBV27	CASSSTQESDEQYF	TGTGCCAGCAGTTCCACACAGGAATCGGACGAGCAGTACTTC
-	TRBJ2-5	few	TRBV7-9	CASSQGGGALPGYQETQYF	TGTGCCAGCAGCCAGGGAGGGGGAGCTCTTCCGGGCTACCAAGAGACCCAGTACTTC
-	TRBJ2-3	-	TRBV12-3/TRBV12-4	CASYLSGAGDTQYF	TGTGCCAGCTATCTCTCAGGGGCCGGGGATACGCAGTATTTT
-	TRBJ2-5	-	TRBV20-1	CSARRRDHQETQYF	TGCAGTGCTAGGCGGCGGGATCACCAAGAGACCCAGTACTTC
-	TRBJ1-6	-	TRBV20-1	CSGKDGGYNSPLHF	TGCAGTGGAAAAGATGGTGGCTATAATTCACCCCTCCACTTT
-	TRBJ2-7	few	TRBV10-3	CAISEEIEQYF	TGTGCCATCAGTGAGGAGATAGAGCAGTACTTC
-	TRBJ2-7	many	TRBV18	CASSDRGYEQYF	TGTGCCAGCTCTGACCGGGGGTACGAGCAGTACTTC
TRBD2	TRBJ2-7	-	TRBV20-1	CSAGLSGRAREQYF	TGCAGTGCTGGCCTTAGCGGGAGGGCCCGGGAGCAGTACTTC
-	TRBJ1-2	-	TRBV12-3/TRBV12-4	CASSFGTYYGYTF	TGTGCCAGCAGTTTCGGCACCTACTATGGCTACACCTTC
-	TRBJ2-7	few	TRBV6-1	CASSTRDQTYEQYF	TGTGCCAGCAGTACCCGGGATCAGACCTACGAGCAGTACTTC
-	TRBJ2-7	few	TRBV7-9	CASSLAQSVPYEQYF	TGTGCCAGCAGCTTAGCGCAATCGGTGCCCTACGAGCAGTACTTC
-	TRBJ2-1	-	TRBV6-2/TRBV6-3	CASRRDQSSYNEQFF	TGTGCCAGCAGAAGGGACCAAAGCTCCTACAATGAGCAGTTCTTC
-	TRBJ2-5	-	TRBV20-1	CSANPEGQGRVGETQYF	TGCAGTGCTAACCCGGAAGGGCAGGGGCGGGTAGGAGAGACCCAGTACTTC
TRBD2	TRBJ2-3	few	TRBV7-9	CASSPSGSSTDTQYF	TGTGCCAGCAGCCCTAGCGGATCTAGCACAGATACGCAGTATTTT
TRBD2	TRBJ2-3	-	TRBV7-2	CASSLTSGRADTQYF	TGTGCCAGCAGCTTAACTAGCGGGAGAGCAGATACGCAGTATTTT
-	TRBJ2-7	few	TRBV6-2/TRBV6-3	CASSPRGALYEQYF	TGTGCCAGCAGCCCACGGGGGGCGTTATACGAGCAGTACTTC
-	TRBJ1-5	-	TRBV6-1	CASTPRGGLYVLQPQHF	TGTGCCAGCACCCCAAGGGGGGGATTGTACGTTTTGCAGCCCCAGCATTTT
-	TRBJ2-7	few	TRBV21-1	CASSLPRQGNPYEQYF	TGTGCCAGCAGCCTCCCTCGGCAGGGAAATCCCTACGAGCAGTACTTC
TRBD1	TRBJ2-1	-	TRBV28	CASSLYGQGSRRNEQFF	TGTGCCAGCAGTTTATACGGACAGGGATCCAGGAGGAATGAGCAGTTCTTC
-	TRBJ2-7	few	TRBV7-2	CASSLVLDISEQYF	TGTGCCAGCAGCTTAGTTCTAGATATCAGTGAGCAGTACTTC
-	TRBJ2-3	-	TRBV6-5	CATNPRGTDTQYF	TGTGCTACTAACCCCAGGGGTACGGATACGCAGTATTTT
-	TRBJ2-7	-	TRBV19	CASSISATYEQYF	TGTGCCAGTAGTATCAGCGCCACCTACGAGCAGTACTTC
TRBD1	TRBJ2-7	-	TRBV6-5	CASSSYNRGRTYEQYF	TGTGCCAGCAGCTCTTACAACAGGGGGCGAACCTACGAGCAGTACTTC
-	TRBJ2-7	once	TRBV6-5	CASRAGDEQYF	TGTGCCAGCAGAGCCGGGGACGAGCAGTACTTC
TRBD1	TRBJ1-2	-	TRBV12-3/TRBV12-4	CASSLTLTGTGGYYGYTF	TGTGCCAGCAGCCTTACATTGACCGGGACAGGGGGCTACTATGGCTACACCTTC
-	TRBJ2-5	few	TRBV20-1	CSARAPGLDLEETQYF	TGCAGTGCTAGGGCTCCGGGACTTGACCTCGAAGAGACCCAGTACTTC
TRBD2	TRBJ2-1	few	TRBV20-1	CSASGQETSGRPGEQFF	TGCAGTGCTAGCGGACAGGAGACTAGCGGGCGGCCCGGTGAGCAGTTCTTC
-	TRBJ2-2	-	TRBV27	CASSPWGAGELFF	TGTGCCAGCAGCCCTTGGGGGGCCGGGGAGCTGTTTTTT
-	TRBJ2-1	-	TRBV6-1	CASSESYNEQFF	TGTGCCAGCAGTGAAAGTTACAATGAGCAGTTCTTC
-	TRBJ2-7	few	TRBV3-1	CASSQGDTWGNEQYF	TGTGCCAGCAGCCAAGGAGACACCTGGGGGAACGAGCAGTACTTC
-	TRBJ2-7	few	TRBV6-5	CASSYGTDYEQYF	TGTGCCAGCAGTTACGGGACGGACTACGAGCAGTACTTC
TRBD1	TRBJ2-3	-	TRBV29-1	CSVERRQGPTDTQYF	TGCAGCGTTGAAAGGAGACAGGGGCCCACAGATACGCAGTATTTT
-	TRBJ2-5	-	TRBV24-1	CATRDPSETQYF	TGTGCCACCAGGGACCCCTCCGAGACCCAGTACTTC
TRBD1	TRBJ1-2	-	TRBV2	CASPGQVGYTF	TGTGCCAGCCCGGGACAGGTTGGCTACACCTTC
TRBD1	TRBJ2-1	many	TRBV7-9	CASSLGTGALFF	TGTGCCAGCAGCCTGGGGACAGGGGCTCTGTTCTTC
TRBD1	TRBJ2-7	-	TRBV28	CASSFPGTASYEQYF	TGTGCCAGCAGTTTTCCCGGGACAGCCTCCTACGAGCAGTACTTC
TRBD1	TRBJ2-3	few	TRBV20-1	CSARGGADTQYF	TGCAGTGCTCGAGGGGGCGCAGATACGCAGTATTTT
-	TRBJ1-1	-	TRBV3-1	CASSLSGGGQDRNTEAFF	TGTGCCAGCAGCCTGAGCGGGGGCGGCCAGGACAGGAACACTGAAGCTTTCTTT
-	TRBJ1-5	few	TRBV12-3/TRBV12-4	CASSFTRRNNQPQHF	TGTGCCAGCAGTTTTACGAGACGTAACAATCAGCCCCAGCATTTT
TRBD2	TRBJ2-3	few	TRBV27	CASSDGTSGRGTDTQYF	TGTGCCAGCAGTGATGGGACTAGCGGGAGAGGCACAGATACGCAGTATTTT
-	TRBJ2-7	-	TRBV7-8	CASSLGLYSYEQYF	TGTGCCAGCAGCCTCGGACTATACTCCTACGAGCAGTACTTC
-	TRBJ2-7	-	TRBV12-3/TRBV12-4	CASSYEGGYEQYF	TGTGCCAGCAGTTATGAAGGGGGCTACGAGCAGTACTTC